This TCR beta chain came from a study of radiotherapy plus CTLA-4 blockade in lung cancer. The J segment lost 5 bases and the V segment lost 0 bases, leaving 2 bases of the junction unmatched. Germline CDR1 is SGHNT and CDR2 is YYREEE (reference sequence). This CDR3 is 15 amino acids long. Sequencing used immunoSEQ multiplex PCR; TCRdb keeps in-frame clones, though not all of them. The sample consists of about 49,000 clones, 70% to 90% of them appearing once. The genes are TRBV5-4 and TRBJ2-2; the match to TRBD2 covers 9 bases. The sequences come from peripheral blood, collected from a patient treated with radiotherapy plus ipilimumab. The clonotype was recovered from a human donor with non-small cell lung cancer whose response to radiotherapy plus ipilimumab could not be evaluated. CDR3 nucleotides: TGTGCCAGCAGCTTGGAGCTAGCGGGAACCGGGGAGCTGTTTTTT. It codes for CASSLELAGTGELFF. Drawing the rest from reference TRBV5-4 and TRBJ2-2, the complete variable domain is ETGVTQSPTHLIKTRGQQVTLRCSSQSGHNTVSWYQQALGQGPQFIFQYYREEENGRGNFPPRFSGLQFPNYSSELNVNALELDDSALYLCASSLELAGTGELFFGEGSRLTVL.